The 19 T cell receptor beta chains below were found in one sample sequenced in a study of CXCR3-negative and CXCR3-positive naive CD8 T cells. Study-level points and caveats: More hydrophobic TRB CDR3s occurred in CXCR3-positive than in CXCR3-negative naive cells.

Their antigens are not known. Libraries of TRB cDNA were made by 5' RACE and carried UMIs. TCRdb reprocessed the 5' RACE reads and keeps a single row for each CDR3 protein, giving no DNA. The sample totals tens of thousands of distinct CDR3 sequences. The sequenced material came from naive CXCR3+ CD8+ T cells from blood. Subset described: CD45RO-CCR7+CD27+CD95- naive CD8+ T cells expressing CXCR3 (TNR3+). The source is a human donor in good health. Some clones in this sample may be carry-over from other donors' samples.

The gene calls are TRBV25-1 and TRBJ2-7. Per the germline V gene, CDR1 is MGHDK and CDR2 is SYGVNS. The CDR3 is made up of 12 amino acids. Here the CDR3 reads CASSEFLHEQYF.

The chain employs TRBV7-9 and TRBJ2-2; TCRdb indicates TRBD1, and absent DNA this call remains unverified. This CDR3 is 19 amino acids long. Germline loops: CDR1 SEHNR, CDR2 FQNEAQ (reference sequence). This CDR3 is CASSLGIGQGRSNTGELFF. The whole variable domain, filled in from reference TRBV7-9 and TRBJ2-2, reads DTGVSQNPRHKITKRGQNVTFRCDPISEHNRLYWYRQTLGQGPEFLTYFQNEAQLEKSRLLSDRFSAERPKGSFSTLEIQRTEQGDSAMYLCASSLGIGQGRSNTGELFFGEGSRLTVL.

The chain combines TRBV10-2 with TRBJ1-1; TCRdb calls TRBD1, which cannot be checked without DNA. The germline V gene has CDR1 WSHSY and CDR2 SAAADI. The CDR3 is 11 residues long. The CDR3 protein is CATEDSTEAFF.

CDR3: CSAREGSAYHEQFF. The chain links TRBV20-1 to TRBJ2-1. Germline-derived CDR1 and CDR2 are DFQATT and SNEGSKA (reference sequence). The CDR3 has 14 residues.

The V call is TRBV9, the J call TRBJ2-7; with no DNA, the TCRdb D assignment of TRBD1 cannot be verified. Looked up from germline, CDR1 is SGDLS and CDR2 is YYNGEE. The CDR3 is made up of 13 amino acids. This CDR3 is CASSVDQGVEQYF.

This chain links TRBV29-1 with TRBJ2-2; absent DNA, TCRdb's TRBD1 call cannot be checked. CDR3 length: 12 residues. Germline assignment: CDR1 SQVTM and CDR2 ANQGSEA. The CDR3 spells CSVELQGGELFF.

The J gene is TRBJ2-7, the V gene TRBV7-9. In germline, CDR1 is SEHNR, CDR2 FQNEAQ (reference sequence). There are 14 residues in the CDR3. CDR3 sequence reads: CASSLSPGWYEQYF. Looking up the rest from reference TRBV7-9 and TRBJ2-7 gives the full variable domain: DTGVSQNPRHKITKRGQNVTFRCDPISEHNRLYWYRQTLGQGPEFLTYFQNEAQLEKSRLLSDRFSAERPKGSFSTLEIQRTEQGDSAMYLCASSLSPGWYEQYFGPGTRLTVT.

The chain has TRBV29-1 and TRBJ2-7; without DNA, the TCRdb call of TRBD1 cannot be checked. Germline V CDR1 and CDR2: SQVTM, ANQGSEA. CDR3 length equals 15 residues. Here the CDR3 reads CSVEDSFGTGHEQYF.

This chain links TRBV15 with TRBJ2-7; the D gene TCRdb calls, TRBD1, cannot be checked with no DNA. Germline V gene data show CDR1 as LNHNV and CDR2 as YYDKDF (reference sequence). The CDR3 contains 16 residues. The CDR3: CATSRRGTGTRYEQYF.

The chain links TRBV29-1 to TRBJ1-2. Germline lookup yields CDR1 SQVTM and CDR2 ANQGSEA. The CDR3 is 14 amino acids. Here the CDR3 reads CSVVAEHSNYGYTF.

The chain links TRBV5-1 to TRBJ1-1; lacking DNA, the TRBD1 call made by TCRdb goes unchecked. CDR3 length equals 14 residues. Germline V gene data show CDR1 as SGHRS and CDR2 as YFSETQ. The CDR3 sequence: CASSLWGQTTEAFF.

The V and J genes are TRBV29-1 and TRBJ2-3; the D call of TRBD1 rests on TCRdb alone, since no DNA is present to check it. Germline lookup yields CDR1 SQVTM and CDR2 ANQGSEA. This CDR3 has 13 amino acids. CDR3 amino acids: CSTGQGRGDTQYF.

The chain joins TRBV7-8 to TRBJ2-3; the TCRdb D gene call, TRBD2, has no DNA to confirm it. From germline, CDR1 is SGHVS and CDR2 FQNEAQ. CDR3 length equals 16 residues. This chain's CDR3 is CASSLILSDLTDTQYF.

The chain joins TRBV29-1 to TRBJ2-2; TCRdb names TRBD2, which stays unverified in the absence of DNA. The germline gives CDR1 SQVTM, CDR2 ANQGSEA. CDR3 length equals 14 residues. The CDR3 spells CSVGWTSGTGELFF.

The chain is built from TRBV5-5 and TRBJ2-3; TCRdb selects TRBD2, and the lack of DNA leaves this call unchecked. Germline values: CDR1 SGHKS, CDR2 YYEKEE (reference sequence). The CDR3 has 12 amino acids. CDR3 loop: CASSLDPHPQYF.

The chain couples TRBV29-1 to TRBJ2-2. The CDR3 sequence is 12 residues long. Germline V gene sequence: CDR1 SQVTM, CDR2 ANQGSEA. The chain's CDR3 is CSVELDTGELFF.

V and J are TRBV13 and TRBJ2-1; the D gene TCRdb calls, TRBD2, cannot be checked with no DNA. Germline-derived CDR1 and CDR2 are PRHDT and FYEKMQ (reference sequence). CDR3 size: 15 residues. This CDR3 reads CASSTRLARYNEQFF.

This sequence joins TRBV29-1 and TRBJ2-6; absent DNA, TCRdb's TRBD1 call cannot be checked. The CDR3 extends over 18 amino acids. Germline V lookup: CDR1 SQVTM, CDR2 ANQGSEA. This CDR3 is CSVEDRTGESSGANVLTF.

The CDR3 sequence is CSARQGVFDEQYF. The rearrangement uses TRBV29-1 and TRBJ2-7; the TCRdb call, TRBD1, lacks DNA for checking. The CDR3 extends over 13 amino acids. Germline loops: CDR1 SQVTM, CDR2 ANQGSEA.